This paragraph reports one T cell receptor beta chain. Its antigen is not identified. Only CD45RO-negative cells positively selected for CCR7 counted as naive CD8 cells, so terminally differentiated effector memory CD45RA+ cells were excluded. About 30,000 T cell genomes (around 200 ng DNA) went into each sorted-subset replicate. This table comes from immunoSEQ multiplex PCR, and its TCRdb copy is limited to in-frame clones, with some not included. The table lists some 1,900,000 clones, about 95% of them singletons. Germline V gene data show CDR1 as MDHEN and CDR2 as SYDVKM. CDR3 size: 19 residues. Trimming cost V 2 bases and J 0 bases, with 20 bases left between them. The data are from a study of shared clonotypes between healthy human individuals. Study summary: Donors, aged 18 to 49, were a couple of women and a few men.

Study-level points and caveats: A few donors shared about 4.5% of their naive CD4 clonotypes. What naive subsets generally showed was a larger estimated richness than memory subsets showed.

This TCR was sampled from a man younger than 35 in good health. The chain couples TRBV28 to TRBJ1-5, with D possibly matching TRBD1 (6 bases). Sequencing was done on a sample of naive CD8+ T cells sorted from blood. The CDR3 DNA reads as TGTGCCAGCAGTTTACGGTCCACAGGGTTTGTATTTAGCAATCAGCCCCAGCATTTT. Its translation: CASSLRSTGFVFSNQPQHF.